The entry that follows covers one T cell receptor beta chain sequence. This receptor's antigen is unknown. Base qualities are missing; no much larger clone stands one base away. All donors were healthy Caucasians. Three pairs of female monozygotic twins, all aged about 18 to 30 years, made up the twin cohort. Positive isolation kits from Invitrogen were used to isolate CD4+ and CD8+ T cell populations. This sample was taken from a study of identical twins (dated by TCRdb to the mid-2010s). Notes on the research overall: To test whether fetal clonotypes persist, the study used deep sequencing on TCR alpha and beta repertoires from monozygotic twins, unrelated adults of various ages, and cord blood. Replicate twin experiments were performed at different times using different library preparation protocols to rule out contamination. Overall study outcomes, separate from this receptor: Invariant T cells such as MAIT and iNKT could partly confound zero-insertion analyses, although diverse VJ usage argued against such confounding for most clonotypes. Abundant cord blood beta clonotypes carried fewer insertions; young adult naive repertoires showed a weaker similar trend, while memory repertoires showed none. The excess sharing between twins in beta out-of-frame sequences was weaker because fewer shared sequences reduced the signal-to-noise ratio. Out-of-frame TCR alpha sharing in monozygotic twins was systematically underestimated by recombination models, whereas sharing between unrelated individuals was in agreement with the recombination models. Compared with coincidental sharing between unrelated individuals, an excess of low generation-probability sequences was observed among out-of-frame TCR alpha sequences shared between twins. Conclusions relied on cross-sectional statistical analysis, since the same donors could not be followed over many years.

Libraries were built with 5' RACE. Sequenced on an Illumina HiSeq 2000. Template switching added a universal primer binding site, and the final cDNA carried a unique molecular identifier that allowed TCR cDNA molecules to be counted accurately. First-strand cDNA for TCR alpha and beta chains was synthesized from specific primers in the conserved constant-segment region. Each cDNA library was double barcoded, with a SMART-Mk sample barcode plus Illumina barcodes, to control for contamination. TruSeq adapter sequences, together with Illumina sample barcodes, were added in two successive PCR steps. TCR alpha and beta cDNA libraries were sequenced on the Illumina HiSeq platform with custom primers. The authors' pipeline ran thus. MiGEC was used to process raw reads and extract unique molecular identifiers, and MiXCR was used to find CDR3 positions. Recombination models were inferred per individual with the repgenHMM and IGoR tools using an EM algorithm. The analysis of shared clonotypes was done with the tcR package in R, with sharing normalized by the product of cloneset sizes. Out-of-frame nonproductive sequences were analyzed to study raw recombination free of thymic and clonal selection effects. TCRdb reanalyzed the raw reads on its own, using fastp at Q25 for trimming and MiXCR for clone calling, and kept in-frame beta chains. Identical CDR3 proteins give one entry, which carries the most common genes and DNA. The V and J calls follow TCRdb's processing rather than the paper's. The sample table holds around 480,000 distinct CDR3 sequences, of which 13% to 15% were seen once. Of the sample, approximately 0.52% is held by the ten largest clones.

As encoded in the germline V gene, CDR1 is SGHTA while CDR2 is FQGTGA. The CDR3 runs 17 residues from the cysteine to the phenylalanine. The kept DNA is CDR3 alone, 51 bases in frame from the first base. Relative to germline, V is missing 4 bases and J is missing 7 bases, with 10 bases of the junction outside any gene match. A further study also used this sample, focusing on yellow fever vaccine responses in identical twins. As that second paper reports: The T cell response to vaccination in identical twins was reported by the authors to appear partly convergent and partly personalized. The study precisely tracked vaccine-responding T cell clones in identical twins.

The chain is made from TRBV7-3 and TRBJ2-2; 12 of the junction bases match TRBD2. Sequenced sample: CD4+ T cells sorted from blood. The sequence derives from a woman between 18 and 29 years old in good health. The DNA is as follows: TGTGCCAGCAGCTCCTCACTAGCGGGGGGCGTCAACGGGGAGCTGTTTTTT. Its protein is CASSSSLAGGVNGELFF.